This TCR beta chain came from a study of T cells in Graves' hyperthyroidism and ophthalmopathy. TCR beta CDR3 regions were amplified from RNA transcripts. HTBI primers were the set used in a first-round RT-PCR of the TCR CDR3. MiXCR, applied by TCRdb to the multiplex PCR reads, yields one record per CDR3 protein. The table shows around 600,000 distinct CDR3 sequences, with 14% occurring only once. Only a few counts were recorded for this clonotype. CDR1 is MNHNS, CDR2 SASEGT, per germline. This CDR3 spans 14 amino acids. V gave up 6 bases and J gave up 5 bases, with 11 bases separating them. This chain links TRBV6-1 with TRBJ1-6; D ambiguous. This clonotype was obtained from a woman between 18 and 29 years old with Graves' ophthalmopathy. Sequencing was done on a sample of blood. CDR3 loop: CASSKGRNNSPLHF. CDR3 bases: TGTGCCAGCAGCAAAGGACGGAATAATTCACCCCTCCACTTT.